Below are 9 T cell receptor beta chains sequenced from a single sample in a study of blood T cell repertoires in COVID-19. Profiled with immunoSEQ multiplex PCR; TCRdb holds only in-frame clones, not every one. The sample includes roughly 230,000 clones, around 91% of them seen just once. The sequenced material came from peripheral blood. Source of these receptors: a woman aged 60-75 years with COVID-19, enrolled during active disease.

This chain connects TRBV7-2 to TRBJ2-3, with D uncertain. Germline V gene lookup returns CDR1 SGHTA and CDR2 FQGNSA. The CDR3 is 16 residues long. Trimming left V 1 base short and J 0 bases short, with 11 bases between. The CDR3 DNA reads as TGTGCCAGCAGCTTAGGGAGCCGAACCAGCACAGATACGCAGTATTTT. Residues: CASSLGSRTSTDTQYF.

The chain recombines TRBV10-3 with TRBJ2-7; D perhaps matches TRBD1 (6 bases). Per germline, CDR1 ENHRY and CDR2 SYGVKD. V lost 6 bases, J lost 6 bases, and 21 bases lay in between. CDR3 size: 15 residues. The CDR3 coding sequence is TGTGCCATCAGGGGAACAGGGACCCAGGGTTTCGAGCAGTACTTC. The encoded protein is CAIRGTGTQGFEQYF.

Notes on this clone: Germline is not matched at one junction end, which may reflect a read error. This rearrangement joins TRBV7-7 to TRBJ2-5; maybe TRBD2 (5 bases). The CDR3 runs to 14 residues. Germline CDR1 reads SSHAT; CDR2 reads FNYEAQ (reference sequence). The CDR3 loop is CASSLGLKAETQYF. The CDR3 nucleotides are TGTGCTAGCAGCTTAGGACTGAAGGCGGAGACCCAGTACTTC.

The gene calls are TRBV7-2 and TRBJ1-4; TRBD1 matches at 9 bases. Per germline, CDR1 SGHTA and CDR2 FQGNSA. V lost 6 bases, J lost 3 bases, and 8 bases stayed unmatched. The CDR3 loop spans 16 amino acids. CDR3 DNA sequence: TGTGCCAGCAGGCGGGACAGGGTTTGGTCTAATGAAAAACTGTTTTTT. This sequence encodes CASRRDRVWSNEKLFF.

V is TRBV10-3 and J is TRBJ2-1; D remains unclear. The CDR3 runs 18 residues. Germline V lookup: CDR1 ENHRY, CDR2 SYGVKD. Between the trimmed V and J ends, which lost 0 bases and 3 bases, there was a span of 18 bases. The CDR3 region has the DNA TGTGCCATCAGTGAGTCTACGTTGGCTTCCAATGTCTACAATGAGCAGTTCTTC. Its translation: CAISESTLASNVYNEQFF.

This clone was detected only once. J is TRBJ1-6 and V is TRBV7-9; TRBD1 is a possible D gene (6 bases). V was clipped by 1 base and J by 10 bases, with 14 bases between them. Looked up from germline, CDR1 is SEHNR and CDR2 is FQNEAQ (reference sequence). This CDR3 region has 15 residues. The CDR3: CASSLERGAGSPLHF. Here the CDR3 DNA reads TGTGCCAGCAGCTTAGAACGGGGGGCAGGATCACCCCTCCACTTT. The full variable domain, in which reference TRBV7-9 and TRBJ1-6 provide the parts outside the CDR3, is DTGVSQNPRHKITKRGQNVTFRCDPISEHNRLYWYRQTLGQGPEFLTYFQNEAQLEKSRLLSDRFSAERPKGSFSTLEIQRTEQGDSAMYLCASSLERGAGSPLHFGNGTRLTVT.

This clone has a single count. The rearrangement joins TRBV9 to TRBJ1-2; D call uncertain. V lost 6 bases and J 7 bases, leaving 10 bases between the germline ends. The CDR3 spans 11 residues. Looked up from germline, CDR1 is SGDLS and CDR2 is YYNGEE. The CDR3 is CASTSAGGYTF. CDR3 bases: TGTGCCAGCACCAGCGCCGGTGGCTACACCTTC.

The chain couples TRBV5-1 to TRBJ2-1, with 10 bases that match TRBD1. There are 16 residues in the CDR3. The germline gives CDR1 SGHRS, CDR2 YFSETQ. V was clipped by 3 bases and J by 7 bases; unmatched bases: 10. CDR3 loop: CASSSRRPGQGNEQFF. The CDR3 nucleotides are TGCGCCAGCAGCTCCAGGAGACCGGGACAGGGGAATGAGCAGTTCTTC.

The chain joins TRBV19 to TRBJ1-6, with TRBD1 identical over 7 bases. Germline V lookup: CDR1 LNHDA, CDR2 SQIVND (reference sequence). This CDR3 spans 14 amino acids. J was trimmed by 13 bases and V by 1 base; bases with no gene match: 7. The CDR3 protein is CASSIGGQSMPLHF. DNA for the CDR3: TGTGCCAGTAGTATAGGGGGACAGTCAATGCCCCTCCACTTT.